One sample yielded the 19 T cell receptor beta chains listed below, sequenced in a study of Ad26.COV2.S vaccination and SARS-CoV-2 variants. Sequenced by immunoSEQ multiplex PCR; TCRdb stores in-frame clones only, minus some. The table has more than 300,000 clones, 85% to 90% seen once. This sample's treatment: some 19 received Ad26.COV2.S at low or high dose, single or two shots; about five received placebo; per-sample allocation not given. The samples were gathered on day 63 after the first injection of vaccine or placebo. The material was peripheral blood, obtained in a trial of Ad26.COV2.S vaccine versus placebo. The receptors originated from a person aged 18-60 years who received the Ad26.COV2.S COVID-19 vaccine or a placebo.

The V gene is TRBV9, the J gene TRBJ2-5, with D possibly matching TRBD2 (5 bases). V shed 3 bases and J shed 4 bases, with 13 bases lying between them. The CDR3 is 14 residues long. Looked up from germline, CDR1 is SGDLS and CDR2 is YYNGEE. In nucleotides, the CDR3 is TGTGCCAGCAGCGCAAACACTAGACCAGAGACCCAGTACTTC. It specifies CASSANTRPETQYF.

The V gene is TRBV18, the J gene TRBJ1-1; D perhaps matches TRBD1 (6 bases). V was trimmed by 4 bases and J by 6 bases, leaving 15 bases between them. Germline V gives CDR1 KGHSH, CDR2 LQKENI. This CDR3 region has 14 residues. CDR3 loop: CASSRTGHPSEAFF. In DNA form, the CDR3 reads TGTGCCAGCTCACGAACGGGACATCCTTCTGAAGCTTTCTTT. The whole variable domain, filled in from reference TRBV18 and TRBJ1-1, reads NAGVMQNPRHLVRRRGQEARLRCSPMKGHSHVYWYRQLPEEGLKFMVYLQKENIIDESGMPKERFSAEFPKEGPSILRIQQVVRGDSAAYFCASSRTGHPSEAFFGQGTRLTVV.

The J gene is TRBJ2-3, the V gene TRBV19, with 10 bases lining up with TRBD2. The CDR3 sequence is 19 residues long. Germline trimming cut 0 bases from V and 1 base from J; bases unmatched to any gene: 10. Germline loops: CDR1 LNHDA, CDR2 SQIVND (reference sequence). The CDR3 spells CASSIDWERGGWGTDTQYF. CDR3 in DNA: TGTGCCAGTAGTATAGATTGGGAGCGGGGGGGCTGGGGCACAGATACGCAGTATTTT.

The CDR3 is CASSILSGANVLTF. In DNA form, the CDR3 reads TGTGCCAGTAGTATCCTGTCTGGGGCCAACGTCCTGACTTTC. The V gene is TRBV19, the J gene TRBJ2-6; D is unclear. The V and J ends lost 3 bases and 1 base respectively, with 4 bases between them. The CDR3 is made up of 14 amino acids. CDR1 and CDR2 (germline): LNHDA, SQIVND (reference sequence). The full variable domain, with the rest looked up from reference TRBV19 and TRBJ2-6, is DGGITQSPKYLFRKEGQNVTLSCEQNLNHDAMYWYRQDPGQGLRLIYYSQIVNDFQKGDIAEGYSVSREKKESFPLTVTSAQKNPTAFYLCASSILSGANVLTFGAGSRLTVL.

This chain connects TRBV2 to TRBJ2-3; TRBD1 agrees at 9 bases. The CDR3 runs 15 residues. The trim removed 6 bases at V and 4 bases at J, leaving 8 bases unmatched. Germline CDR1 and CDR2: SNHLY and FYNNEI. CDR3 nucleotides: TGTGCCAGCAGGACTACAGGGGGCCGGGCAGATACGCAGTATTTT. Residues: CASRTTGGRADTQYF.

The chain carries TRBV25-1 and TRBJ2-7; D is uncertain. There are 13 residues in the CDR3. The germline gives CDR1 MGHDK, CDR2 SYGVNS. The V end lost 6 bases, the J end lost 3 bases, and 12 bases lay between the germline ends. CDR3 sequence: CASSNPGSYEQYF. CDR3 bases: TGTGCCAGCAGCAACCCCGGCAGCTACGAGCAGTACTTC.

The chain links TRBV13 to TRBJ1-3, with 7 nucleotides matching TRBD1. The V gene end was trimmed by 0 bases and the J gene end by 2 bases; junction bases not matched to a gene: 10. Germline assignment: CDR1 PRHDT and CDR2 FYEKMQ (reference sequence). This CDR3 has 18 residues. CDR3 residues: CASSLGRAGGVTGNTIYF. CDR3 bases: TGTGCCAGCAGCTTAGGCCGGGCAGGGGGAGTGACTGGAAACACCATATATTTT.

The chain links TRBV4-3 to TRBJ2-5; D remains ambiguous. CDR1 and CDR2 from the germline V gene are LGHNA and YSLEER. V lost 1 base and J 1 base, leaving 10 bases between the germline ends. The CDR3 extends over 15 amino acids. This CDR3 is CASSQGANTQETQYF. As DNA, the CDR3 is TGCGCCAGCAGCCAAGGGGCGAATACCCAAGAGACCCAGTACTTC.

The rearrangement uses TRBV3-1 (or the pseudogene TRBV3-2) and TRBJ2-5; D uncertain. CDR3 size: 11 residues. The germline V and J ends were trimmed by 2 bases and 7 bases, with 5 bases remaining between them. Germline V gene data show CDR1 as LGHDT and CDR2 as YNNKEL (reference sequence). CDR3 sequence reads: CASSQLGTQYF. The CDR3 DNA is TGTGCCAGCAGCCAACTAGGGACCCAGTACTTC.

This clone was detected only a few times. The rearrangement links TRBV9 to TRBJ1-3, with D possibly being TRBD1 (5 bases). The CDR3 is made up of 15 amino acids. Trimming took off 0 bases at V and 2 bases at J, with 9 bases between the two ends. CDR1 SGDLS and CDR2 YYNGEE come from the germline V gene. The CDR3 region is CASSVATETGNTIYF. DNA of the CDR3: TGTGCCAGCAGCGTAGCGACAGAAACTGGAAACACCATATATTTT.

The rearrangement links TRBV29-1 to TRBJ1-4; D gene uncertain. Per the germline V gene, CDR1 is SQVTM and CDR2 is ANQGSEA. The CDR3 runs 14 residues. Trimming shortened V by 1 base and J by 0 bases, and 6 bases separated the two germline ends. DNA for the CDR3: TGCAGCGTTGAAGCACCTGCAACTAATGAAAAACTGTTTTTT. This sequence encodes CSVEAPATNEKLFF.

Worth noting for this clone: Within the sample, other DNA sequences also encode this same CDR3. The J gene is TRBJ1-1, the V gene TRBV7-2; possibly TRBD1 for D (5 bases). CDR1 and CDR2 from the germline V gene are SGHTA and FQGNSA. The CDR3 loop spans 14 amino acids. The V end was cut by 5 bases, the J end by 5 bases, with 15 bases between. This chain's CDR3 is CASSPQGRRTEAFF. In DNA, the CDR3 is TGTGCCAGCAGCCCTCAGGGTAGAAGAACTGAAGCTTTCTTT.

As for this clone: The same CDR3 is also encoded by other DNA sequences in this sample. The chain recombines TRBV6-5 with TRBJ1-3; D is perhaps TRBD1 (6 bases). The CDR3 extends over 14 amino acids. Trimming pared 5 bases from V and 1 base from J, leaving 9 bases between. Germline V lookup: CDR1 MNHEY, CDR2 SVGAGI. The CDR3 spells CASSRQVSGNTIYF. The CDR3 coding sequence is TGTGCCAGCAGTCGACAGGTATCTGGAAACACCATATATTTT.

The chain recombines TRBV6-5 with TRBJ1-5; D is ambiguous. The germline gives CDR1 MNHEY, CDR2 SVGAGI. The ends were cut back, 3 bases at V and 4 bases at J, with 7 bases in the middle. This CDR3 has 13 residues. CDR3: CASSYDSNQPQHF. The CDR3 nucleotides read TGTGCCAGCAGTTATGATAGTAATCAGCCCCAGCATTTT.

The CDR3 DNA follows: TGTGCCAGCAGCGCCCCGTCGGGGGCCTATGGCTACACCTTC. Amino acids: CASSAPSGAYGYTF. V and J are TRBV5-6 and TRBJ1-2, with D possibly matching TRBD1 (6 bases). CDR1 is SGHDT, CDR2 YYEEEE, per germline. The CDR3 consists of 14 residues. Trimming cost V 4 bases and J 4 bases, with 14 bases left between them.

The V and J genes are TRBV7-2 and TRBJ1-1; 7 nucleotides line up with TRBD1. The CDR3 runs 16 residues. V shed 0 bases, J shed 0 bases, and the junction held 4 bases outside the gene matches. CDR1 is SGHTA and CDR2 is FQGNSA in the germline V gene. The CDR3 sequence: CASSLAPGQVNTEAFF. The CDR3 DNA follows: TGTGCCAGCAGCTTAGCCCCCGGACAGGTGAACACTGAAGCTTTCTTT.

The chain carries TRBV5-6 and TRBJ2-7; D gene uncertain. The CDR3 contains 16 residues. Trimming took 1 base from V and 3 from J, leaving 17 bases between them. Per germline, CDR1 SGHDT and CDR2 YYEEEE. The CDR3 DNA reads TGTGCCAGCAGCTTGTTTGGCAAAAACCAAGGCTACGAGCAGTACTTC. Its translation is CASSLFGKNQGYEQYF.

V and J are TRBV24-1 and TRBJ1-2; D not certain. Trimming pared 6 bases from V and 0 bases from J, leaving 10 bases between. Germline V CDR1 and CDR2: KGHDR, SFDVKD. This CDR3 has 14 amino acids. CDR3 sequence (DNA): TGTGCCACCAGTCCGTCGGATACTAACTATGGCTACACCTTC. Protein sequence: CATSPSDTNYGYTF.

This clone appeared a single time. V is TRBV5-4 and J is TRBJ2-7; D is undetermined. Looked up from germline, CDR1 is SGHNT and CDR2 is YYREEE (reference sequence). There are 15 residues in the CDR3. V lost 0 bases to trimming and J lost 4 bases, with 14 bases between them. In nucleotides, the CDR3 is TGTGCCAGCAGCTTGGCCTCAGCACTGAGTTACGAGCAGTACTTC. As protein: CASSLASALSYEQYF.